This T cell receptor beta chain comes out of a study of blood T cell repertoires in COVID-19 (dated by TCRdb to 2018 to 2021). About the full investigation: Collaborator samples came from the United States, Italy and Spain and covered acute and convalescent phases of COVID-19. The material from the prospective study consisted of cDNA or gDNA derived from T cells, B-cell-depleted T cells, or PBMCs. Deeply sampled blood TCRbeta repertoires from subjects exposed to, actively infected with, or recovered from COVID-19 were included in the dataset. The repertoires were released in a freely available public database intended as a resource for research on the immune response to SARS-CoV-2. Samples were obtained from the ongoing ImmuneRACE study (first 160 participants) and from 1,254 subjects provided by 6 global collaborators. A de-identified subject ID, COVID-19 status, age in years and sex were almost always included in the sample metadata. Where available, HLA class I and class II types were taken from metadata supplied by the sample provider and were not determined by assay-based typing.

Concerning this clone itself: Its antigen target is currently unknown. Within one base of it there is no much larger clone, and no base qualities were kept.

The CDR1 and CDR2 encoded by the germline V gene (reference sequence) are LNHDA and SQIVND. V is clipped by 7 bases and J by 0 bases, and the sequence between their germline boundaries is 9 bases long. From the cysteine through the phenylalanine, the CDR3 covers 13 amino acids. Just the 39-base CDR3 DNA is kept, in frame starting at base 1. Here is what the overall study found, with its caveats: Clinical and demographic metadata were provided uncurated, with the amount varying by source and participant.

Each collaborating institution followed its own protocols to collect whole blood in K2EDTA tubes. For TCRbeta analysis, collaborators shipped samples as frozen whole blood, isolated PBMCs, or DNA extracted from either of those sample types. TCRbeta CDR3 regions were amplified from genomic DNA by means of the immunoSEQ Assay, a bias-controlled multiplex PCR. The authors processed their data as follows. The number of nucleated cells in each sample was estimated by amplification of reference gene primers within the assay. Sequence reads were collapsed and filtered to measure the absolute abundance of every unique TCRbeta CDR3 rearrangement. For each sample, productive Simpson clonality was calculated as the square root of Simpson's diversity index over productive rearrangements. TCRdb obtained this table from immuneACCESS and retained in-frame rearrangements with V and J assigned. These tables miss some clones; where compared with another copy, unresolved V genes account for less than half of the shortfall, and the remainder is unexplained. That table supplies the V and J calls and clone size; D and trimming were determined from the DNA. The sample profile shows about 94,000 clones; roughly 80% of them were found once. The ten largest clones take up over 15% of the sample.

The TCR sequence derives from a human donor in a cohort sampled during active COVID-19. The V and J genes are TRBV19 and TRBJ1-1; the D gene is perhaps TRBD1, on 6 matching bases. Sequenced material: peripheral blood. The nucleotide sequence is given as TGTGCCAGTACGGACAGTCTGAACACTGAAGCTTTCTTT. Its translation reads: CASTDSLNTEAFF.